One and the same sample provided the 5 T cell receptor beta chains below, sequenced in a study of T cell responses to AZD1222 COVID-19 vaccine. Libraries were prepared by immunoSEQ multiplex PCR; TCRdb keeps only in-frame clonotypes and omits some of them. This sample has 150,000 to 200,000 clones, with 88% found just once. Sequences were derived from peripheral blood, sampled 28 days after the second AZD1222 dose. The source is an adult who received the AZD1222 COVID-19 vaccine.

This chain links TRBV7-6 with TRBJ2-7; 10 nucleotides match TRBD1. Germline V gene data show CDR1 as SGHVS and CDR2 as FNYEAQ. V lost 4 bases to trimming and J lost 6 bases; unmatched junction nucleotides: 6. This CDR3 has 14 amino acids. The CDR3: CASSSSGTGAEQYF. The CDR3 DNA reads TGTGCCAGCAGCTCCTCCGGGACAGGGGCCGAGCAGTACTTC.

The chain is built from TRBV19 and TRBJ2-1, with D unclear. This CDR3 contains 15 residues. V was cut by 4 bases and J by 1 base, with 11 bases left in between. Germline CDR1 reads LNHDA; CDR2 reads SQIVND (reference sequence). The CDR3 spells CASSKDVVSYNEQFF. The CDR3 DNA sequence: TGTGCCAGTAGTAAAGACGTTGTATCCTACAATGAGCAGTTCTTC.

The CDR3 region has the DNA TGTGCCAGCAGTGAAGACGGTCTTGAGTTTTTT. This translates into CASSEDGLEFF. The chain combines TRBV2 with TRBJ1-4; D is uncertain. V shed 1 base and J shed 16 bases, with 10 bases lying between them. The CDR3 is 11 residues long. Germline CDR1 SNHLY, CDR2 FYNNEI.

The V call is TRBV19, the J call TRBJ1-4; 9 nucleotides match TRBD1. Germline CDR1 LNHDA, CDR2 SQIVND (reference sequence). This CDR3 has 15 amino acids. V trimming: 8 bases; J trimming: 1 base; junction bases outside the gene matches: 5. This CDR3 reads CASWDRAGTNEKLFF. The CDR3 DNA follows: TGTGCCAGTTGGGACAGGGCCGGAACTAATGAAAAACTGTTTTTT.

A single count supports this clone. V usage is TRBV4-2 and J usage is TRBJ1-1; 8 bases fit TRBD1. Germline V gives CDR1 LGHNA, CDR2 YNFKEQ. V shed 4 bases and J 1 base; nucleotides not matched to a gene: 2. The CDR3 is 14 amino acids. CDR3 coding DNA: TGTGCCAGCAGCCCGGGACAGGCGAACACTGAAGCTTTCTTT. Translated, it gives CASSPGQANTEAFF.